This T cell receptor beta chain was identified in a study of blood T cell repertoires in COVID-19. Study in general: COVID-19 samples, acute and convalescent, were from the United States, Italy and Spain.

As handled by the study authors: Quantification of nucleated cells was approximated via reference gene primer amplification. Clones were sequenced by immunoSEQ multiplex PCR, and TCRdb holds only the in-frame ones, with some missing. V and J calls and clone size come straight from that table; D and trimming were deduced from the DNA. The sample shows over 250,000 clones, more than 80% of them seen only once. Seattle patient enrollment occurred during active infection, with longitudinal follow-up thereafter. This sequence was found in a woman between 50 and 59 years old with COVID-19, enrolled during active disease. Material for sequencing was peripheral blood.

The CDR3 sequence: CASGLSRRDGYTF. The DNA for the CDR3 is TGTGCTAGTGGTTTGTCTAGGAGGGATGGCTACACCTTC. The rearrangement joins TRBV12-5 to TRBJ1-2; D ambiguous. There are 13 residues in the CDR3. Trimming shortened V by 2 bases and J by 6 bases, and 10 bases separated the two germline ends. Germline CDR1 reads LGHNT; CDR2 reads FRNRAP.